This TCR beta chain was found in a study of molecular identifiers for immune sequencing clone quantification (dated by TCRdb to the late 2010s). With respect to the entire study: For a replicate experiment, RNA from roughly 21,000 or 96,000 naive CD8 T cells was divided into five aliquots, of which four were sequenced. The study was a methods study using CD8 T cells to benchmark molecular-identifier clustering-based TCR repertoire sequencing (MIDCIRS) and TCR RNA copy counting.

Libraries of naive CD8 T cells were generated from approximately 20,000 to 1,000,000 sorted cells, with 10%, 30% or 50% of the purified RNA used. On a BD FACSAria II, naive CD8 T cells were FACS-sorted as CD8+CD4-CCR7+CD45RA+ and collected into RLT Plus buffer. Nine to eleven TCR copies' worth of Jurkat RNA were spiked into roughly 17,000-1,100,000 naive CD8 T cell samples to test detection sensitivity. CD8 T cells were enriched with RosetteSep CD8+ T Cell Enrichment Cocktail and Ficoll-Paque, followed by ACK red cell lysis. Results the study describes overall, beyond this receptor: Modeling indicated 2.5 to 3.5 TCR RNA copies recovered per cell, compared with about 9.4 by digital PCR, which implies a capture efficiency of approximately 30%. Naive libraries contained spiked-in Jurkat TCR RNA (roughly 10 copies' worth), which is not part of the donor repertoire. A single cell's worth of spiked-in Jurkat TCR RNA was reported detectable even among 750,000 to 1,000,000 naive CD8 T cells. Highly expanded clone sizes could be underestimated if identical TCR molecules share a barcode. In CMV-specific effector cells, clones with more than 20 RNA copies contained over 97% of molecules, whereas in naive cells such clones contained under 1% of molecules. Without barcode sub-clustering, chimeric consensus sequences inflated TCR diversity; chimeras reached as high as 47%.

This clonotype was counted many times. Its antigen has not been determined. Base qualities are not at hand, and no much larger clone is one base apart. Library preparation used PCR. These reads were obtained on an Illumina HiSeq 4000. Bulk TCR libraries were prepared as previously described, using TCR primers listed in Table S5. Total RNA was purified with the Qiagen AllPrep DNA/RNA kit. Before analysis, reads from multiple sequencing runs of one library were combined. For the original study's pipeline: Only reads with exact TCR constant sequence were kept, trimmed to 150 nt, and grouped by their 12-nt molecular barcodes. Reads within each barcode group were sub-clustered using a 15% Levenshtein threshold, and quality-weighted consensus sequences were constructed for each RNA molecule. Non-functional sequences were excluded, and lower-count sequences lying one edit away from another sequence were also excluded. Based on fitting two negative binomial distributions, any barcode sub-cluster with under 20% of the maximum read count was discarded. The raw public reads went through TCRdb reprocessing: fastp at Q25, MiXCR clone calling, in-frame beta chains kept. Every entry covers one CDR3 protein and lists the most common genes and DNA from its rows. TCRdb, not the authors, supplied the V and J calls. The sample profile shows just under 650,000 distinct CDR3 sequences; 15% to 20% of them were found once. The top ten clonotypes cover 0.85% of the sample.

At the junction V is shortened by 2 bases and J by 4 bases, with 8 bases in between. The cysteine opens and the phenylalanine closes a CDR3 of 13 amino acids. The only DNA kept is the CDR3, 39 bases in frame from the first base. Sequenced sample: naive CD8+ T cells from blood, with Jurkat cell RNA spiked in. The cell subset or site label of this sample denotes: FACS-sorted CD8+CD4-CCR7+CD45RA+ naive T cells. This TCR was sampled from a human donor in good health. Some libraries in this study had Jurkat cell RNA spiked in. The chain uses TRBV12-3 or TRBV12-4 and TRBJ1-1, with the D gene too uncertain to name. The CDR3 corresponds to CASSLPGTTEAFF. The sequence in DNA is TGTGCCAGCAGTTTACCGGGTACCACTGAAGCTTTCTTT.